Shown below are 3 T cell receptor beta chains from a single sample sequenced in a study of CD8+CD57+ T cells in acquired aplastic anemia. TCR beta VDJ and CDR3 were profiled, and genomic DNA was the template. TCRdb re-called the reads with MiXCR, one entry per CDR3 protein. The profile shows a few hundred thousand distinct CDR3 sequences, 30% to 40% of them singletons. The specimen sequenced was sorted CD4+, CD8+, or CD8+CD57+ T cells (not recorded which) from PBMCs. The receptors derive from a human donor in good health, serving as a control.

A few counts support this clonotype. The genes are TRBV5-5 and TRBJ1-1, with TRBD1 as a possible D gene (6 bases). The CDR3 runs to 13 residues. Trimming cost V 6 bases and J 2 bases, with 11 bases left between them. Germline CDR1 is SGHKS and CDR2 is YYEKEE (reference sequence). DNA for the CDR3: TGTGCCAGCATATTAGGGGGAAACACTGAAGCTTTCTTT. This encodes CASILGGNTEAFF.

There are a few counts of this clonotype. In DNA form, the CDR3 reads TGTGCCAGCAGCCCGCTCAGTGGGACAGGGACCCTGAGAGTTCAGTACTTC. Amino acids: CASSPLSGTGTLRVQYF. V is TRBV11-1 and J is TRBJ2-4, with 9 bases aligning to TRBD1. V was clipped by 5 bases and J by 11 bases; unmatched bases: 19. This CDR3 is built from 17 residues. Germline loops: CDR1 SGHAT, CDR2 FQDESV (reference sequence). Supplemented by reference TRBV11-1 and TRBJ2-4, the full variable domain reads EAEVAQSPRYKITEKSQAVAFWCDPISGHATLYWYRQILGQGPELLVQFQDESVVDDSQLPKDRFSAERLKGVDSTLKIQPAELGDSAMYLCASSPLSGTGTLRVQYFGAGTRLSVL.

This chain links TRBV6-2 or TRBV6-3 with TRBJ1-4; maybe TRBD1 (6 bases). Trimming cost V 6 bases and J 5 bases, with 10 bases left between them. The CDR3 is 13 amino acids. Germline values: CDR1 MNHEY, CDR2 SVGEGT. The CDR3, as DNA: TGTGCCAGCAGGGACAGTGGGAATGAAAAACTGTTTTTT. This translates into CASRDSGNEKLFF.